This T cell receptor beta chain was captured by sequencing in a study of blood T cells in healthy people across ages. This clonotype was observed a handful of times. The study drew donors from healthy Caucasian individuals in Russia aged roughly 6 to 90. The V gene lost 0 bases and the J gene lost 9 bases, with 10 bases spanning the gap. There are 13 residues in the CDR3. Per germline, CDR1 SGHRS and CDR2 YFSETQ. Through a sample-barcoded 5' primer and a J-beta primer mix, a second PCR was run for roughly 6 to 12 cycles. Every molecule of cDNA carried a tag from a template-switch adaptor with 12 random nucleotides. From each sample, at least 2.5 million paired-end reads containing CDR3 were obtained. TCRdb processed the 5' RACE reads anew with MiXCR; each CDR3 protein has one entry. The sample lists hundreds of thousands of distinct CDR3 sequences; just over 55% were seen once.

Source material: blood. The chain uses TRBV5-1 and TRBJ1-5; D remains unclear. The TCR comes from a man aged 40-49 years in good health. The CDR3 here is CASSLAGDRPQHF. The CDR3 bases are TGCGCCAGCAGCTTGGCCGGAGATAGGCCCCAGCATTTT.